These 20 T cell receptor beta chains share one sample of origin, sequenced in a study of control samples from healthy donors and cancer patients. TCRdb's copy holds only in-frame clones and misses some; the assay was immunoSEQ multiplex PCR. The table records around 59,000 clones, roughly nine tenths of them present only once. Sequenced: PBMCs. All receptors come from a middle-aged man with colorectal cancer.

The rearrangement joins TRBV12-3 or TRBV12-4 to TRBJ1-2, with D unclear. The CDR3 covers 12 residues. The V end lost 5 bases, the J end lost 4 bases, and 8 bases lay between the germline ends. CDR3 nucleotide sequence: TGTGCCAGCAGTGGGGTGGGCTATGGCTACACCTTC. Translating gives CASSGVGYGYTF.

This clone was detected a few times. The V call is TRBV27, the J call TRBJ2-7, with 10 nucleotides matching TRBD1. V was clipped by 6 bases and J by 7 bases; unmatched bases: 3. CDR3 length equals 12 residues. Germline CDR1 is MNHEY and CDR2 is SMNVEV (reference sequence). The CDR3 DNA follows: TGTGCCAGCAGACGGGACAGGGGAGAGCAGTACTTC. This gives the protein CASRRDRGEQYF.

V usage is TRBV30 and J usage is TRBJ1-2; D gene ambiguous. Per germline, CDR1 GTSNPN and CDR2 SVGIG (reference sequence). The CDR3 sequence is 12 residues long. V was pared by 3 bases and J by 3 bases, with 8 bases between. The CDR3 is CAWRGNYYGYTF. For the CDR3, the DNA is TGTGCCTGGAGGGGGAATTACTATGGCTACACCTTC.

The CDR3 DNA is TGTGCCAGTAGTAACAGCGATCAGCCCCAGCATTTT. It translates to CASSNSDQPQHF. This chain links TRBV19 with TRBJ1-5; D not resolved. Trimming cost V 4 bases and J 5 bases, with 6 bases left between them. CDR3 length equals 12 residues. Germline V gene data show CDR1 as LNHDA and CDR2 as SQIVND (reference sequence).

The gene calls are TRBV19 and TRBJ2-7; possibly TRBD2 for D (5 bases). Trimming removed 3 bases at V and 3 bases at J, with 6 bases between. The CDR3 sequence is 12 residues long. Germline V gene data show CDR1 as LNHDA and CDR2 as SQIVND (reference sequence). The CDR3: CASSMRDYEQYF. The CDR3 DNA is TGTGCCAGTAGTATGAGGGACTACGAGCAGTACTTC.

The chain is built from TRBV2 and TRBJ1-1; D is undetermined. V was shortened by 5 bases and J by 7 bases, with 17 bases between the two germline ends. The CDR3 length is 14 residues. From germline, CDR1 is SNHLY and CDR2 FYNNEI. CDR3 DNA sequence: TGTGCCAGCAGTCAGGATGGGGTCACTAATGAAGCTTTCTTT. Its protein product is CASSQDGVTNEAFF.

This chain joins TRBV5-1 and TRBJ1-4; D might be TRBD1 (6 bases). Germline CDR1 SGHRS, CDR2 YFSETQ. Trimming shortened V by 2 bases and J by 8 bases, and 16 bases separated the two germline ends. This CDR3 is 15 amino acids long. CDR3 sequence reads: CASSFFGQKEEKLFF. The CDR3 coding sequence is TGCGCCAGCAGCTTCTTTGGACAGAAGGAGGAAAAACTGTTTTTT.

The CDR3 nucleotides are TGTGCCAGCAGCGGACGAGACAGGGTTGGTGGAAACACCATATATTTT. Protein sequence: CASSGRDRVGGNTIYF. The rearrangement uses TRBV5-6 and TRBJ1-3; 7 nucleotides agree with TRBD1. The CDR3 has 16 residues. V was pared by 4 bases and J by 3 bases, with 10 bases of the junction left unmatched. In germline, CDR1 is SGHDT, CDR2 YYEEEE.

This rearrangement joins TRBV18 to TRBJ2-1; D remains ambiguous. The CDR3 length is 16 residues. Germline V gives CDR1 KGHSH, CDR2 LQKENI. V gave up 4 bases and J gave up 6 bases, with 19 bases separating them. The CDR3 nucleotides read TGTGCCAGCTCACTAAACCGGCAGGCACGGTCCAATGAGCAGTTCTTC. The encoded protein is CASSLNRQARSNEQFF.

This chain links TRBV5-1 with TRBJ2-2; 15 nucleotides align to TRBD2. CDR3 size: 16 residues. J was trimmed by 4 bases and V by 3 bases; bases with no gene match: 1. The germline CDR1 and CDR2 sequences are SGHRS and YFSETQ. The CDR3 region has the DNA TGCGCCAGCAGCTGGACTAGCGGGGGGGCCACCGGGGAGCTGTTTTTT. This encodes CASSWTSGGATGELFF.

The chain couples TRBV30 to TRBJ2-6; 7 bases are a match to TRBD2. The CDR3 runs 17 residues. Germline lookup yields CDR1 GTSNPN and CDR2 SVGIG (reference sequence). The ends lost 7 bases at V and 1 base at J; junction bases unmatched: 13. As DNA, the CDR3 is TGTGCCTCCCCAGGGAGGGGCCCACCTTCTGGGGCCAACGTCCTGACTTTC. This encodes CASPGRGPPSGANVLTF. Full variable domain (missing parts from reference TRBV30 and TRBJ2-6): SQTIHQWPATLVQPVGSPLSLECTVEGTSNPNLYWYRQAAGRGLQLLFYSVGIGQISSEVPQNLSASRPQDRQFILSSKKLLLSDSGFYLCASPGRGPPSGANVLTFGAGSRLTVL.

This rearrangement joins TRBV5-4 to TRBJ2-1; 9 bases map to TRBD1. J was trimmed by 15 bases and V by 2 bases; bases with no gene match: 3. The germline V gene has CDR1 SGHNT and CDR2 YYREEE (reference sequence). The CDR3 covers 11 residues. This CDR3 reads CASSFGTGWFF. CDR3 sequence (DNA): TGTGCCAGCAGCTTTGGGACAGGGTGGTTCTTC.

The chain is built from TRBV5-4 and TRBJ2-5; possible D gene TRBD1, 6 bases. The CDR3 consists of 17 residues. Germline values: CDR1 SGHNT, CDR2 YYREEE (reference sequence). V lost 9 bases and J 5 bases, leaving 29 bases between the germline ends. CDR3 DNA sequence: TGTGCCACCCAGCAAGGGGATTTGAGGCAAGACAGGGAGACCCAGTACTTC. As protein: CATQQGDLRQDRETQYF.

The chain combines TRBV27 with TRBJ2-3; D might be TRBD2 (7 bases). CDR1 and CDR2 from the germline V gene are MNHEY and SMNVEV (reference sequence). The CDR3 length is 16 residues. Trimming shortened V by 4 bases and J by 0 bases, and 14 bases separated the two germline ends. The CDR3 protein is CASSSPGGSSTDTQYF. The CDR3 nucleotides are TGTGCCAGCAGTTCCCCGGGGGGCTCTAGCACAGATACGCAGTATTTT.

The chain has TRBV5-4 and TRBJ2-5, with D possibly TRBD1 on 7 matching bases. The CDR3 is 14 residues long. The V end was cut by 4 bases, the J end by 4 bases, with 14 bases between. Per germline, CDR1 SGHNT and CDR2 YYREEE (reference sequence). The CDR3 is CASSGGTAGETQYF. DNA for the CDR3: TGTGCCAGCAGCGGGGGGACAGCGGGAGAGACCCAGTACTTC.

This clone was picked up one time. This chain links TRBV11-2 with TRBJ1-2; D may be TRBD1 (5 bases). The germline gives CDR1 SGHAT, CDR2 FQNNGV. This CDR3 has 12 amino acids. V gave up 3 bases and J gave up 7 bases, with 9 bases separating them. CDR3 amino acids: CASSLGLGGYTF. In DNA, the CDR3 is TGTGCCAGCAGCTTGGGACTCGGTGGCTACACCTTC.

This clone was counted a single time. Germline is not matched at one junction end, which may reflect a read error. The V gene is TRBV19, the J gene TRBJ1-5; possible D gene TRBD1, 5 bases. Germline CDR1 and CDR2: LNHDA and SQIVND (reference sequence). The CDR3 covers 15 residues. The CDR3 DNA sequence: TGTGCCAGTAGAATAGACTGGCAGGGAAATCAGCCCCAGCATTTT. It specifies CASRIDWQGNQPQHF.

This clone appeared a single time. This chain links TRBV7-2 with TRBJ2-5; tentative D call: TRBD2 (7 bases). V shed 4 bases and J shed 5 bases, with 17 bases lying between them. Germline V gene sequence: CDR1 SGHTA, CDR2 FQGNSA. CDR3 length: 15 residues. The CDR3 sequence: CASSSRGGSGETQYF. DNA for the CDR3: TGTGCCAGCAGCTCTAGAGGGGGTAGCGGGGAGACCCAGTACTTC.

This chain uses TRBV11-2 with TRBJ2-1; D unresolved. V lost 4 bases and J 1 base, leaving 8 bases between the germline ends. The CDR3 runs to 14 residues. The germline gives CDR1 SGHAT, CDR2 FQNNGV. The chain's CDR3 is CASSSLGSYNEQFF. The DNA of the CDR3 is TGTGCCAGCAGCTCCCTGGGATCCTACAATGAGCAGTTCTTC.

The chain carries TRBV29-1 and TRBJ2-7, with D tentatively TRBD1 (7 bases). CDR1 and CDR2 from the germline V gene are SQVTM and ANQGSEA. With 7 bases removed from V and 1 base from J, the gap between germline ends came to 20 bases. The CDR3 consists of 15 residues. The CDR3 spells CSAGDSQGVSYEQYF. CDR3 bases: TGCAGCGCGGGGGATAGTCAGGGGGTGTCCTACGAGCAGTACTTC.